This T cell receptor (beta chain) originates from a study of untreated major depressive disorder. Study-level results: Generalizability is limited by the comparatively small study sample. Compared with controls, depressed patients showed more TRBV05-01 (Vbeta 5.1) usage in CD4+ T cells.

Every participant had European ancestry. Participants with major medical conditions, Axis I/II comorbidities, regular medication or illicit drug use were excluded. Approximately 30 ml of peripheral blood was collected per donor. The germline CDR1 and CDR2 sequences are SSHAT and FNYEAQ (reference sequence). The CDR3 consists of 16 residues. Using immunoSEQ multiplex PCR, the repertoire was profiled, and TCRdb retains in-frame clones only, with some absent. In the table there are 25,000 to 30,000 clones, about 90% of which are singletons. On this clone itself: The antigen is not known. Germline and junction disagree at one end, which may indicate a read error.

The sequenced material came from CD4+ T cells from PBMCs. This clonotype was obtained from a woman aged 30 to 39 with major depressive disorder. The chain combines TRBV7-7 with TRBJ2-5; the match to TRBD2 covers 12 bases. The CDR3 bases are TGTGCTAGCAGCTTACTAGCGGGGGGACCTACGGAGACCCAGTACTTC. Its protein is CASSLLAGGPTETQYF.